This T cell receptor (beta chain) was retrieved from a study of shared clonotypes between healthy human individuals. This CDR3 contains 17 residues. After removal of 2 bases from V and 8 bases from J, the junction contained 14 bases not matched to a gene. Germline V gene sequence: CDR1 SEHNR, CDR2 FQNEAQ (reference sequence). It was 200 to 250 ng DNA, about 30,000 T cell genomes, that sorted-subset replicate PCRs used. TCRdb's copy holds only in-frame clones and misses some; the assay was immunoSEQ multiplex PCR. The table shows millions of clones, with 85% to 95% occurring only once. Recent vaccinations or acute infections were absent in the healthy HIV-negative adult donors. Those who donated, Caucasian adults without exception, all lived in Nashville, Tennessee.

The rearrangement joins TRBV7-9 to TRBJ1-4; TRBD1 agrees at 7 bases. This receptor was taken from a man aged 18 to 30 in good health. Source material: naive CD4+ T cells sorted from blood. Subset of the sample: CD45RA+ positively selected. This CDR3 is CASSLLDHRGAGEKLFF. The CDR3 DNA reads TGTGCCAGCAGCTTATTGGACCACAGGGGAGCTGGAGAAAAACTGTTTTTT.